The sequence of this T cell receptor beta chain was determined in a study of T cells in Graves' hyperthyroidism and ophthalmopathy (dated 2019 in TCRdb). Regarding the study in general: TCR V-J signatures able to tell the groups apart were searched for in a discovery cohort of 90 to 100 patients, of whom roughly 42 had Graves' ophthalmopathy and some 60 had stable Graves' hyperthyroidism. Prospective prediction of ophthalmopathy was tested in an independent validation cohort of 18 to 20 hyperthyroidism patients and 17 patients who later progressed to ophthalmopathy. For training and testing, the approximately 97 patients in the discovery cohort were randomly divided in a 7:3 ratio. In six Graves' hyperthyroidism patients, the study also compared T-cell repertoires from thyroid tissue with T-cell repertoires from blood. After sampling, hyperthyroidism patients received methimazole starting at 30 mg daily, and ophthalmopathy patients received high-dose intravenous methylprednisolone. TCR Vbeta CDR3 sequencing of roughly 140 peripheral blood samples (about 45 ophthalmopathy, 75 to 85 hyperthyroidism and some 17 progressor patients) is reported in the paper. The paper as a whole reports these results and caveats: Sample size was not statistically predetermined, and investigators were not blinded to group allocation. A model built on a 13 V-J signature distinguished ophthalmopathy from stable hyperthyroidism, reaching 87.88% sensitivity and around 81% specificity in cross-validation and 80%/75% in testing. In validation, progression to ophthalmopathy was predicted by the model with more than 65% sensitivity and nearly 75% specificity, a median of approximately 6.5 months before onset. Blood samples also contained most of the expanded thyroid clonotypes (frequency above 0.001), which suggests that blood repertoires may reflect thyroid immune responses.

Per the germline V gene, SNHLY is the CDR1 and FYNNEI is the CDR2. The cysteine opens and the phenylalanine closes a CDR3 of 13 amino acids. The DNA shown is the 39-base CDR3, in frame from base 1. V was cut back by 6 bases and J by 8 bases, leaving a gap of 14 bases between them. Graves' hyperthyroidism was defined as stable when no progression to ophthalmopathy occurred over 18 months of follow-up. The hyperthyroidism patients were between 18 and 65 years old and newly diagnosed, with a disease duration of less than 2 months. Any patient with an uncontrolled infection, another autoimmune disease, pregnancy or lactation was excluded. Diagnoses were based on clinical symptoms, serum thyroxine and TRAb, thyroid ultrasound and orbital computed tomography. Total RNA was extracted with Trizol reagent, and quality was checked on an Agilent 2100 Bioanalyzer. This clonotype turned up a few times. Which antigen it targets is not known. There are no base qualities to consult, and no much larger clone falls within one base.

The TCR beta CDR3 regions were amplified from the RNA transcripts. For the first round of RT-PCR on the TCR CDR3, the HTBI primer set was used together with the Qiagen OneStep RT-PCR kit. Libraries were constructed in a second round of multiplex PCR, after which size selection and purification were carried out. The libraries were sequenced on an Illumina HiSeq2000 using paired-end 100 bp reads. The published analysis was carried out like this. SOAPnuke was used to process the raw data, with reads discarded if the reads contained adapters or uncalled bases, had a mean Phred below 15, or lacked an exact constant-primer or identifier match. High-quality paired reads were merged using COPE v1.2.5, and each unique nucleotide sequence was defined as a clonotype. MiTCR v1.1 was used to align clonotypes to the IMGT TRBV, TRBD and TRBJ reference segments. The analysis included only V-J combinations with a frequency above 0.0001, which together covered more than 99% of the repertoires. The TCS score was defined as F50 (clonal expansion) divided by E x V (chaos), with BLOSUM62-based TCRdist calculated between CDR3 peptides within each V-J. Welch's t-statistics and random forest reduced 450 to 600 V-J features to 13, which were used in a naive Bayes classifier (R e1071). The Morisita-Horn index was used to measure how similar the thyroid and blood repertoires were. TCRdb reworked the public reads: Q25 trimming with fastp, MiXCR clone assembly, productive beta chains retained. Rows are combined by CDR3 protein, so each entry shows the most common genes and DNA. The V and J calls, along with clone size, are taken from TCRdb and not from the paper's own processing. Counted in this sample were 610,000 or so distinct CDR3 sequences; roughly 46% of them appeared once. The top ten hold around 7.7% of the sample.

Recombination joined TRBV2 with TRBJ2-1; D gene: possibly TRBD1, on 6 matching bases. Sample: peripheral blood or thyroid tissue (not recorded which). This receptor was identified in a woman under 30 with Graves' hyperthyroidism. The DNA sequence is TGTGCCAGCAGAGATCAGGGGTTGCATGAGCAGTTCTTC. This sequence encodes CASRDQGLHEQFF. With the rest looked up from the reference TRBV2 and TRBJ2-1 genes rather than sequenced, the full variable domain is EPEVTQTPSHQVTQMGQEVILRCVPISNHLYFYWYRQILGQKVEFLVSFYNNEISEKSEIFDDQFSVERPDGSNFTLKIRSTKLEDSAMYFCASRDQGLHEQFFGPGTRLTVL.